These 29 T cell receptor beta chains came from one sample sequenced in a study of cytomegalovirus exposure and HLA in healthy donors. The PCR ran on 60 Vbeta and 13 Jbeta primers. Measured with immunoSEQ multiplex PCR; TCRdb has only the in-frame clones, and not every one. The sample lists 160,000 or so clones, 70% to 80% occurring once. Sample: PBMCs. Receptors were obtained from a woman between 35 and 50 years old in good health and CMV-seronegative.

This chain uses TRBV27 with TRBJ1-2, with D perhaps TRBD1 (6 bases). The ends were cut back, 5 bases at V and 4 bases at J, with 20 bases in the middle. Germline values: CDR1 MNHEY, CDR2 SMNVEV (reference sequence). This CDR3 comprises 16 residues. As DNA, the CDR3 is TGTGCCAGCAGTCTCCGATTGTATGGGGGCCTCTATGGCTACACCTTC. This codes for CASSLRLYGGLYGYTF.

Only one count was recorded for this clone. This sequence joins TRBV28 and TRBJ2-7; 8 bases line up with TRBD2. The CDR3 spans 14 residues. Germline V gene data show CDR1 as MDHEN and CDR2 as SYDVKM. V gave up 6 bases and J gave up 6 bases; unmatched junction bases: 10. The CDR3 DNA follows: TGTGCCAGCAGCCTCGGGGGCGGGAGGCGCGAGCAGTACTTC. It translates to CASSLGGGRREQYF. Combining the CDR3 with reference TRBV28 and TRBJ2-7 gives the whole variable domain DVKVTQSSRYLVKRTGEKVFLECVQDMDHENMFWYRQDPGLGLRLIYFSYDVKMKEKGDIPEGYSVSREKKERFSLILESASTNQTSMYLCASSLGGGRREQYFGPGTRLTVT.

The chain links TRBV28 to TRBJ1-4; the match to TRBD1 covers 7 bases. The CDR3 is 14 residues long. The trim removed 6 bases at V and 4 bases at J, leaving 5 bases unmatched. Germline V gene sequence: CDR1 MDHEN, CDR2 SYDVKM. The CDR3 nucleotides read TGTGCCAGCAGGATGACAGGGCTTAATGAAAAACTGTTTTTT. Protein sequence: CASRMTGLNEKLFF.

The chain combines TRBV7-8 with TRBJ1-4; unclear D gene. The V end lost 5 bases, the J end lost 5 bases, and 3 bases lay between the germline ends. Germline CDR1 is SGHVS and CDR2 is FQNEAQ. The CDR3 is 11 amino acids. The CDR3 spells CASSLNEKLFF. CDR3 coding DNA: TGTGCCAGCAGCCTCAATGAAAAACTGTTTTTT.

CDR3 in DNA: TGTGCCAGCAGCCCCCGGACAGGGGAGGTCTACGAGCAGTACTTC. This gives the protein CASSPRTGEVYEQYF. The chain carries TRBV11-3 and TRBJ2-7; 9 nucleotides align to TRBD1. The germline V gene encodes CDR1 SGHNT and CDR2 YENEEA. The CDR3 totals 15 residues. V lost 5 bases and J lost 3; bases outside the gene matches: 8.

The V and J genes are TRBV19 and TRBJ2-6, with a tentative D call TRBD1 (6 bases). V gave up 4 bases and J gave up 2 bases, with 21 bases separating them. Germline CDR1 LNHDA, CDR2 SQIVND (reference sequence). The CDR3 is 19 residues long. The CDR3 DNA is TGTGCCAGTAGTAACGAAGGTGGCAGGGGACGCACTGGGGCCAACGTCCTGACTTTC. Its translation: CASSNEGGRGRTGANVLTF.

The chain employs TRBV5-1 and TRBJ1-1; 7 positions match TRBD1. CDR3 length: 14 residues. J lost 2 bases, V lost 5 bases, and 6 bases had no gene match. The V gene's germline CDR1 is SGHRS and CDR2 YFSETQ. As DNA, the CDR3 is TGCGCCAGCAGGGGGGACAGTTCCAACACTGAAGCTTTCTTT. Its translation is CASRGDSSNTEAFF.

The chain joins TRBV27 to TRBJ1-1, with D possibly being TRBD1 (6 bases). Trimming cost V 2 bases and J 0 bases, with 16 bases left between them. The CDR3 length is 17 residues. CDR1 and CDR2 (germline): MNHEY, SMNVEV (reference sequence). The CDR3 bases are TGTGCCAGCAGTTTAGGGACACAAGGTCATCTGAACACTGAAGCTTTCTTT. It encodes CASSLGTQGHLNTEAFF.

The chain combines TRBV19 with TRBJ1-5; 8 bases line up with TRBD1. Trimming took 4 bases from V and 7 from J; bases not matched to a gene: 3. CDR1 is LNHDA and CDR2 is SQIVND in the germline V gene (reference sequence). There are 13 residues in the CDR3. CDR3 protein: CASSTGGGQPQHF. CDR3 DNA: TGTGCCAGTAGTACAGGGGGCGGACAGCCCCAGCATTTT.

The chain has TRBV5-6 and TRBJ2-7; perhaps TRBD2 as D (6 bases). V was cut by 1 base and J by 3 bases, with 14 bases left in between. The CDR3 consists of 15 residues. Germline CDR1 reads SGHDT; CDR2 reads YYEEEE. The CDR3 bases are TGTGCCAGCAGCTTGTATGGGCAGGGAGGCTACGAGCAGTACTTC. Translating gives CASSLYGQGGYEQYF.

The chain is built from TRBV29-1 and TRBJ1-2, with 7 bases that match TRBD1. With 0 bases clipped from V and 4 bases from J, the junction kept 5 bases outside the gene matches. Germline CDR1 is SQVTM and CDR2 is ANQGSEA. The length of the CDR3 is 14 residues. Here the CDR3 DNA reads TGCAGCGTTGAAGACCCCAGGGGGGTCTATGGCTACACCTTC. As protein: CSVEDPRGVYGYTF.

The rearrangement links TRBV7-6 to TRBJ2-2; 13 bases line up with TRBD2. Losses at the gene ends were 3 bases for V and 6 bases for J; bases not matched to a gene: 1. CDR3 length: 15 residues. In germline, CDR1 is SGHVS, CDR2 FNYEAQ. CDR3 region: CASSLGLAGPGELFF. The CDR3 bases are TGTGCCAGCAGCTTGGGACTAGCGGGACCCGGGGAGCTGTTTTTT.

The CDR3 loop is CAWSVRLTAGAKTQYF. The CDR3 DNA follows: TGTGCCTGGAGTGTACGTCTGACGGCGGGAGCGAAGACCCAGTACTTC. The chain recombines TRBV30 with TRBJ2-5, with TRBD2 matching 7 bases. Unmatched junction bases numbered 13, after V lost 0 bases and J lost 6 bases. The CDR3 spans 16 residues. Germline V gene lookup returns CDR1 GTSNPN and CDR2 SVGIG (reference sequence).

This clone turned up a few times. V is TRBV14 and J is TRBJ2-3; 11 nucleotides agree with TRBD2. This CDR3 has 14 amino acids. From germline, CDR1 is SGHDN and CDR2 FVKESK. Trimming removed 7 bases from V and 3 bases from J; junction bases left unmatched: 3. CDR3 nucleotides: TGTGCCAGCAAGGGACTAGCGGTTACAGATACGCAGTATTTT. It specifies CASKGLAVTDTQYF.

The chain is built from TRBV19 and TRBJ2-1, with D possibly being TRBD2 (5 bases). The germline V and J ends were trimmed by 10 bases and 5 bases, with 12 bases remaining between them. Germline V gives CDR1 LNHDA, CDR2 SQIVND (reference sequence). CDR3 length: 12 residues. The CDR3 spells CAITGNNNEQFF. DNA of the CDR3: TGTGCCATTACCGGGAACAACAATGAGCAGTTCTTC.

The CDR3 region has the DNA TGTGCCATCAGTGGGACCCCGGAGGGTGCCGGGGAGCTGTTTTTT. The encoded protein is CAISGTPEGAGELFF. This chain connects TRBV10-3 to TRBJ2-2; D is perhaps TRBD2 (6 bases). CDR1 and CDR2 from the germline V gene are ENHRY and SYGVKD. CDR3 length equals 15 residues. Trimming took 4 bases from V and 6 from J, leaving 15 bases between them.

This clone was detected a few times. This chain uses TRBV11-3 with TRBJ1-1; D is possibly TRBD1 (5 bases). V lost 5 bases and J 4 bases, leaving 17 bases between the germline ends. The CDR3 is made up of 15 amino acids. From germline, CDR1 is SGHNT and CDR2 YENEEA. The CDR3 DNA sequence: TGTGCCAGCAGCCCCGTCGACAGCCGGAGCACTGAAGCTTTCTTT. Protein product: CASSPVDSRSTEAFF. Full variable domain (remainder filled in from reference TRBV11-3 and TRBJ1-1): EAGVVQSPRYKIIEKKQPVAFWCNPISGHNTLYWYLQNLGQGPELLIRYENEEAVDDSQLPKDRFSAERLKGVDSTLKIQPAELGDSAVYLCASSPVDSRSTEAFFGQGTRLTVV.

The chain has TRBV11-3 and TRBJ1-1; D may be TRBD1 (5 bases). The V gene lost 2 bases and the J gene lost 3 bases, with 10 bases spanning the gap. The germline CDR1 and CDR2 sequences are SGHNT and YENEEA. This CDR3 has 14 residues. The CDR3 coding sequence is TGTGCCAGCAGCTTACAGGGAGGGGACACTGAAGCTTTCTTT. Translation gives CASSLQGGDTEAFF.

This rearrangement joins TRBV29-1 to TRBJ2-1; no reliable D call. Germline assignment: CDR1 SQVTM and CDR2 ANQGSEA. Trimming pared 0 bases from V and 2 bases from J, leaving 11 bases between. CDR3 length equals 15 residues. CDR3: CSVEDPLEAYNEQFF. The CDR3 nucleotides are TGCAGCGTTGAAGATCCGCTAGAAGCCTACAATGAGCAGTTCTTC.

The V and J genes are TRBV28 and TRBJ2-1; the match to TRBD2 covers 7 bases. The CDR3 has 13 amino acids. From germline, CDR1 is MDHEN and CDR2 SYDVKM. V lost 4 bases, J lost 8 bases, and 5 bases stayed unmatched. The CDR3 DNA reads TGTGCCAGCAGTTATGCAGGGAGGGATGAGCAGTTCTTC. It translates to CASSYAGRDEQFF.

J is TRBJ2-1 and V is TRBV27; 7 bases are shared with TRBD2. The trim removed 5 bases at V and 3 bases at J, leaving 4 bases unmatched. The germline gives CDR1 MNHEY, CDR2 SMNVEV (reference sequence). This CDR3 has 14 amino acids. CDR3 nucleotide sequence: TGTGCCAGCAGTCCCAGGACTAGCTACAATGAGCAGTTCTTC. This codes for CASSPRTSYNEQFF.

CDR3 bases: TGTGCCAGCAGCCCATATCGACTAGCGGGAGGTTCCTACGAGCAGTACTTC. It is translated as CASSPYRLAGGSYEQYF. The rearrangement joins TRBV7-8 to TRBJ2-7, with TRBD2 identical over 13 bases. Germline lookup yields CDR1 SGHVS and CDR2 FQNEAQ. J gave up 1 base and V 5 bases, and 8 bases lay outside the gene matches. There are 17 residues in the CDR3.

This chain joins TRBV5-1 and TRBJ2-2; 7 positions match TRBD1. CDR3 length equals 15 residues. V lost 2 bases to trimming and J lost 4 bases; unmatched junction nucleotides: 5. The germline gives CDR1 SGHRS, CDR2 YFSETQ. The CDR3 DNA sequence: TGCGCCAGCAGCTTTGCGACAGGGTTCACCGGGGAGCTGTTTTTT. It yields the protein CASSFATGFTGELFF.

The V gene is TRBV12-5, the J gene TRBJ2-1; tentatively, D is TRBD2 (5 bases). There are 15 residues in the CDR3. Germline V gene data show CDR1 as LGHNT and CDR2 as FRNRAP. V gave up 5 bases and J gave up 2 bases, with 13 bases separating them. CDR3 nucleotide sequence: TGTGCTAGTGGTCTCACGGGGAGCCCCTACAATGAGCAGTTCTTC. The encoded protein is CASGLTGSPYNEQFF. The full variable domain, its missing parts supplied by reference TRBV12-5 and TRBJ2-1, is DARVTQTPRHKVTEMGQEVTMRCQPILGHNTVFWYRQTMMQGLELLAYFRNRAPLDDSGMPKDRFSAEMPDATLATLKIQPSEPRDSAVYFCASGLTGSPYNEQFFGPGTRLTVL.

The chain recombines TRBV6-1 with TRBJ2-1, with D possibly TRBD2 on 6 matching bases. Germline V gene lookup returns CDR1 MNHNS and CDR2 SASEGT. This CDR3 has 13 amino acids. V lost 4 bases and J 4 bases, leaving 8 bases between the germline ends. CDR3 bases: TGTGCCAGCAGTGCGGGAGATTACAATGAGCAGTTCTTC. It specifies CASSAGDYNEQFF.

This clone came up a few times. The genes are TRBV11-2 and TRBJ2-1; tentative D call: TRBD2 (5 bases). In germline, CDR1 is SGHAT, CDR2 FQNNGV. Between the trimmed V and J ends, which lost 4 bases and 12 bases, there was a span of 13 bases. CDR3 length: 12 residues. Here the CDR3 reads CASSSGLGWQFF. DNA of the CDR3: TGTGCCAGCAGCTCGGGATTGGGGTGGCAGTTCTTC.

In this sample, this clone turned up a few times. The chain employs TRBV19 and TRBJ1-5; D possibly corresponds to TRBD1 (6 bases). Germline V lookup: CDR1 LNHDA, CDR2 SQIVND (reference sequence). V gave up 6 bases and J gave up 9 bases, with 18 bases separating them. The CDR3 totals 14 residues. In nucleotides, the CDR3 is TGTGCCAGTAGATTACAGGGCGGAGGTTTGCCCCAGCATTTT. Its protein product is CASRLQGGGLPQHF.

In DNA form, the CDR3 reads TGCGCCAGCAGCTTGGGCGGGAGGGCCATAGATACGCAGTATTTT. Its protein product is CASSLGGRAIDTQYF. The V gene is TRBV5-1, the J gene TRBJ2-3; 9 bases agree with TRBD2. CDR3 length: 15 amino acids. Germline CDR1 SGHRS, CDR2 YFSETQ. Trimming took 0 bases from V and 5 from J; bases not matched to a gene: 4. The full variable domain, completed using reference TRBV5-1 and TRBJ2-3, is KAGVTQTPRYLIKTRGQQVTLSCSPISGHRSVSWYQQTPGQGLQFLFEYFSETQRNKGNFPGRFSGRQFSNSRSEMNVSTLELGDSALYLCASSLGGRAIDTQYFGPGTRLTVL.

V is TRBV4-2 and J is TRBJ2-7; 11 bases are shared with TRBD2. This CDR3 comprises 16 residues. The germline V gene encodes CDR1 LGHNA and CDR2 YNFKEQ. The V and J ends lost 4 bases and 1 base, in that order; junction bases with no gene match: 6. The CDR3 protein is CASSRDTSGSSYEQYF. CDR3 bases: TGTGCCAGCAGCCGAGATACTAGCGGGAGTTCCTACGAGCAGTACTTC.